These 23 T cell receptor beta chains were all obtained from the same sample, sequenced in a study of cytomegalovirus exposure and HLA in healthy donors. Amplification used 60 Vbeta primers and 13 Jbeta primers. Sequenced by immunoSEQ multiplex PCR; TCRdb stores in-frame clones only, minus some. Of about 120,000 clones in the sample, 65% to 85% were seen once. Sequenced material: PBMCs. The receptors were gathered from a woman aged 35 to 49 in good health and CMV-seropositive.

V and J are TRBV19 and TRBJ2-7, with 12 bases fitting TRBD1. V shed 3 bases and J 5 bases; nucleotides not matched to a gene: 5. Germline V gives CDR1 LNHDA, CDR2 SQIVND (reference sequence). The CDR3 sequence is 15 residues long. CDR3 protein: CASSISGTGGNEQYF. The CDR3 DNA follows: TGTGCCAGTAGTATTAGTGGGACAGGGGGCAACGAGCAGTACTTC.

The chain has TRBV25-1 and TRBJ2-7, with D tentatively TRBD1 (5 bases). The CDR3 extends over 13 amino acids. V lost 2 bases and J lost 4, with 9 bases in between. CDR1 and CDR2 (germline): MGHDK, SYGVNS. DNA of the CDR3: TGTGCCAGCAGTGAAGACAGTACTTACGAGCAGTACTTC. Protein sequence: CASSEDSTYEQYF.

The J gene is TRBJ1-2, the V gene TRBV28; no firm D call. Trimming pared 6 bases from V and 4 bases from J, leaving 18 bases between. CDR3 length: 15 residues. The germline V gene encodes CDR1 MDHEN and CDR2 SYDVKM. In DNA form, the CDR3 reads TGTGCCAGCAGCACTAACGTTTTCGGGTTCTATGGCTACACCTTC. Its protein is CASSTNVFGFYGYTF.

There are a few counts of this clone. A read error may produce the germline difference seen at one junction end. J is TRBJ2-3 and V is TRBV7-7; the match to TRBD1 covers 7 bases. CDR1 and CDR2 from the germline V gene are SSHAT and FNYEAQ (reference sequence). The CDR3 contains 14 residues. This chain's CDR3 is CASSLDRGTDTQYF. For the CDR3, the DNA is TGTGCTAGCAGCTTAGACAGGGGCACAGATACGCAGTATTTT.

Here the CDR3 reads CASYLTGNEQYF. CDR3 sequence (DNA): TGTGCCAGTTACCTTACAGGGAATGAGCAGTACTTC. The V call is TRBV2, the J call TRBJ2-7; D possibly corresponds to TRBD1 (6 bases). Trimming stripped 9 bases from V and 7 bases from J, with 16 bases between. Germline lookup yields CDR1 SNHLY and CDR2 FYNNEI. The CDR3 is 12 amino acids.

This clone showed up just a few times. The chain has TRBV6-5 and TRBJ2-4; 12 nucleotides line up with TRBD2. Per germline, CDR1 MNHEY and CDR2 SVGAGI. This CDR3 has 13 residues. Trimming took 7 bases from V and 9 from J; bases not matched to a gene: 4. The CDR3 region is CASNPGLAGIQYF. The CDR3 DNA reads TGTGCCAGCAACCCGGGACTAGCGGGCATTCAGTACTTC.

V is TRBV7-8 and J is TRBJ2-1; 14 bases align to TRBD2. This CDR3 has 18 amino acids. Trimming at V came to 5 bases and at J to 2 bases, leaving 8 bases not matched to a gene. Looked up from germline, CDR1 is SGHVS and CDR2 is FQNEAQ. The CDR3 DNA sequence: TGTGCCAGCAGCGAAAGGGAGACTAGCGGGGGGGCCTACAATGAGCAGTTCTTC. Translated, it gives CASSERETSGGAYNEQFF.

The chain couples TRBV10-3 to TRBJ2-1; TRBD2 aligns across 13 bases. V shed 9 bases and J 0 bases; nucleotides not matched to a gene: 8. The length of the CDR3 is 17 residues. Germline V gene lookup returns CDR1 ENHRY and CDR2 SYGVKD. CDR3 DNA: TGTGCCATAGGACTAGCGGGAGATGGGGGCTCCTACAATGAGCAGTTCTTC. Amino acids: CAIGLAGDGGSYNEQFF.

The J gene is TRBJ2-7, the V gene TRBV11-2, with 9 bases lining up with TRBD1. The CDR3 has 14 amino acids. The V gene's germline CDR1 is SGHAT and CDR2 FQNNGV. V was pared by 5 bases and J by 1 base, with 3 bases of the junction left unmatched. DNA for the CDR3: TGTGCCAGCAGCCCCGGGACAGGGTCCTACGAGCAGTACTTC. This codes for CASSPGTGSYEQYF.

In nucleotides, the CDR3 is TGTGCCAGCAGCTTAGGACAGGGGGGTCTCATTCGGCAGTACTTC. Protein product: CASSLGQGGLIRQYF. The chain links TRBV7-9 to TRBJ2-7; 9 positions match TRBD1. The CDR3 is 15 amino acids. Per the germline V gene, CDR1 is SEHNR and CDR2 is FQNEAQ (reference sequence). Losses at the gene ends were 1 base for V and 9 bases for J; bases not matched to a gene: 10.

This chain uses TRBV4-3 with TRBJ2-7; 8 nucleotides line up with TRBD1. The germline V gene has CDR1 LGHNA and CDR2 YSLEER. V lost 5 bases, J lost 2 bases, and 8 bases stayed unmatched. The CDR3 loop spans 15 amino acids. Here the CDR3 reads CASSVDRGRTYEQYF. The CDR3 coding sequence is TGCGCCAGCAGCGTAGACAGGGGTCGGACCTACGAGCAGTACTTC.

The chain couples TRBV2 to TRBJ2-3, with D unclear. The V gene's germline CDR1 is SNHLY and CDR2 FYNNEI. Trimming took off 6 bases at V and 3 bases at J, with 4 bases between the two ends. The CDR3 length is 11 residues. CDR3 loop: CASSYTDTQYF. CDR3 coding DNA: TGTGCCAGCAGCTATACAGATACGCAGTATTTT. The variable domain in full, with the rest retrieved from reference TRBV2 and TRBJ2-3, is EPEVTQTPSHQVTQMGQEVILRCVPISNHLYFYWYRQILGQKVEFLVSFYNNEISEKSEIFDDQFSVERPDGSNFTLKIRSTKLEDSAMYFCASSYTDTQYFGPGTRLTVL.

A word on this clone: No conserved phenylalanine or tryptophan ends this CDR3, so it is likely a read error. The DNA is omitted, as the CDR3 cannot be located on it reliably, and the CDR3 follows TCRdb's listing. The chain employs TRBV21-1 and TRBJ1-1; TRBD1, the table's D call, was not compared with the DNA. TRBV21-1 is listed as a pseudogene. The CDR3 length is 8 residues, termini included. CDR3 region: CASFQFSQ.

The rearrangement links TRBV6-6 to TRBJ1-3, with 7 positions matching TRBD1. Germline loops: CDR1 MNHNY, CDR2 SVGAGI (reference sequence). With V trimmed by 0 bases and J by 1 base, 0 bases remained unmatched. This CDR3 is built from 15 residues. CDR3: CASSYSTGSGNTIYF. The CDR3 nucleotides read TGTGCCAGCAGTTACTCGACAGGGTCTGGAAACACCATATATTTT.

The rearrangement joins TRBV28 to TRBJ2-1; TRBD2 matches at 11 bases. The germline V gene encodes CDR1 MDHEN and CDR2 SYDVKM. This CDR3 has 14 amino acids. With V trimmed by 5 bases and J by 9 bases, 6 bases remained unmatched. The CDR3 reads CASSTSGSLIEQFF. The CDR3 coding sequence is TGTGCCAGCAGTACTAGCGGGAGTCTTATTGAGCAGTTCTTC. The entire variable domain, with the rest obtained from reference TRBV28 and TRBJ2-1, is as follows: DVKVTQSSRYLVKRTGEKVFLECVQDMDHENMFWYRQDPGLGLRLIYFSYDVKMKEKGDIPEGYSVSREKKERFSLILESASTNQTSMYLCASSTSGSLIEQFFGPGTRLTVL.

The chain employs TRBV19 and TRBJ2-1; 8 positions match TRBD1. Germline V gene data show CDR1 as LNHDA and CDR2 as SQIVND (reference sequence). This CDR3 spans 14 amino acids. V was clipped by 7 bases and J by 5 bases; unmatched bases: 7. The CDR3 sequence: CASTRTGNNNEQFF. The CDR3 DNA follows: TGTGCCAGTACCCGGACAGGGAACAACAATGAGCAGTTCTTC.

This clone was counted a few times. The genes are TRBV4-2 and TRBJ2-3; 8 nucleotides agree with TRBD2. The CDR3 spans 17 residues. The germline V gene has CDR1 LGHNA and CDR2 YNFKEQ. V dropped 1 base and J dropped 1; count of bases not matched to a gene: 7. DNA of the CDR3: TGTGCCAGCAGCCAAGTACCGGGGGGGAGTCGCACAGATACGCAGTATTTT. This gives the protein CASSQVPGGSRTDTQYF.

This clone was counted only a few times. The CDR3 nucleotides are TGTGCCAGTAGTACGACAGGAGACAATCAGCCCCAGCATTTT. Translation: CASSTTGDNQPQHF. The chain links TRBV19 to TRBJ1-5; the D gene is possibly TRBD1 (6 bases). The germline V gene has CDR1 LNHDA and CDR2 SQIVND (reference sequence). There are 14 residues in the CDR3. Between the trimmed V and J ends, which lost 4 bases and 3 bases, there was a span of 10 bases. The full variable domain, rest sourced from reference TRBV19 and TRBJ1-5, is DGGITQSPKYLFRKEGQNVTLSCEQNLNHDAMYWYRQDPGQGLRLIYYSQIVNDFQKGDIAEGYSVSREKKESFPLTVTSAQKNPTAFYLCASSTTGDNQPQHFGDGTRLSIL.

The chain combines TRBV30 with TRBJ2-1, with D unclear. V lost 1 base and J lost 2, with 6 bases in between. The CDR3 runs 13 residues. The germline V gene has CDR1 GTSNPN and CDR2 SVGIG (reference sequence). CDR3 protein: CAWSDRPYNEQFF. CDR3 bases: TGTGCCTGGAGTGACAGACCCTACAATGAGCAGTTCTTC.

The chain recombines TRBV4-3 with TRBJ1-2; D is unclear. CDR1 and CDR2 from the germline V gene are LGHNA and YSLEER. The CDR3 is made up of 14 amino acids. V was shortened by 0 bases and J by 5 bases, with 10 bases between the two germline ends. CDR3 in amino acids: CASSQDESLYGYTF. DNA of the CDR3: TGCGCCAGCAGCCAAGATGAGTCCCTATATGGCTACACCTTC.

This clone has a handful of counts. The gene calls are TRBV5-6 and TRBJ1-5, with TRBD1 identical over 7 bases. Germline-derived CDR1 and CDR2 are SGHDT and YYEEEE. Germline trimming cut 2 bases from V and 5 bases from J; bases unmatched to any gene: 4. The CDR3 length is 14 residues. The CDR3 reads CASSLGTAHQPQHF. In DNA form, the CDR3 reads TGTGCCAGCAGCTTAGGGACAGCGCATCAGCCCCAGCATTTT.

This chain uses TRBV13 with TRBJ2-3; 11 bases fit TRBD1. The trim removed 2 bases at V and 4 bases at J, leaving 11 bases unmatched. Looked up from germline, CDR1 is PRHDT and CDR2 is FYEKMQ (reference sequence). This CDR3 has 18 residues. The CDR3, as DNA: TGTGCCAGCAGCTTACTGGGACCGGAGGGACAGGGGGCAGATACGCAGTATTTT. Translating gives CASSLLGPEGQGADTQYF. The variable domain in full, completed from reference TRBV13 and TRBJ2-3, reads AAGVIQSPRHLIKEKRETATLKCYPIPRHDTVYWYQQGPGQDPQFLISFYEKMQSDKGSIPDRFSAQQFSDYHSELNMSSLELGDSALYFCASSLLGPEGQGADTQYFGPGTRLTVL.

This clone was counted between two and nine times. The genes are TRBV21-1 and TRBJ2-7; the DNA was not used to check the table's D call, TRBD2. TRBV21-1 is a recognized pseudogene. CDR3 length: 12 amino acids. The CDR3 sequence is CASIAGAYEQYF. DNA of the CDR3: TGTGCCAGCATAGCGGGTGCCTACGAGCAGTACTTC.